The 20 T cell receptor beta chains listed next were all sequenced from one sample in a study of T cells in Graves' hyperthyroidism and ophthalmopathy (dated by TCRdb to 2018 to 2020). The library was prepared using multiplex PCR. Sequencing took place on an Illumina HiSeq 2000. TCR beta CDR3 regions were amplified from RNA transcripts. The first round of RT-PCR for the TCR CDR3 was performed with the HTBI primer set and the Qiagen OneStep RT-PCR kit. TCRdb trimmed public reads at Q25 via fastp, called clones via MiXCR and kept in-frame beta chains. Identical CDR3 protein sequences are pooled into one entry, listed with their most common genes and DNA. For this sample there are under 600,000 distinct CDR3 sequences; about a sixth appear just once. The ten largest clones capture roughly 3% of the sample. The sequencing sample was made of blood. The source is a middle-aged woman with Graves' ophthalmopathy.

The sample holds a few counts of this clonotype. The CDR3 here is CASSSQGGGYTF. CDR3 DNA: TGTGCCAGCAGCTCCCAGGGGGGCGGCTACACCTTC. The chain joins TRBV13 to TRBJ1-2; the match to TRBD1 covers 7 bases. Germline trimming cut 4 bases from V and 8 bases from J; bases unmatched to any gene: 4. This CDR3 comprises 12 residues. The germline gives CDR1 PRHDT, CDR2 FYEKMQ (reference sequence).

The sample holds many counts of this clonotype. The chain links TRBV18 to TRBJ1-2; D may be TRBD1 (5 bases). Trimming took off 2 bases at V and 0 bases at J, with 10 bases between the two ends. Germline values: CDR1 KGHSH, CDR2 LQKENI. The CDR3 has 15 amino acids. DNA for the CDR3: TGTGCCAGCTCACCAATCGACAGCGCTAACTATGGCTACACCTTC. Its protein product is CASSPIDSANYGYTF.

The chain has TRBV9 and TRBJ1-1; no clear D gene. This CDR3 spans 13 amino acids. Germline assignment: CDR1 SGDLS and CDR2 YYNGEE. Between the trimmed V and J ends, which lost 3 bases and 7 bases, there was a span of 13 bases. The CDR3 sequence is CASSAEGTGEAFF. The CDR3 nucleotides read TGTGCCAGCAGCGCGGAGGGCACGGGTGAAGCTTTCTTT.

The chain employs TRBV6-1 and TRBJ2-5; maybe TRBD1 (5 bases). The germline gives CDR1 MNHNS, CDR2 SASEGT. The ends were cut back, 1 base at V and 5 bases at J, with 8 bases in the middle. The CDR3 covers 13 residues. CDR3 sequence (DNA): TGTGCCAGCAGTGAAGGGACACTTGAGACCCAGTACTTC. It specifies CASSEGTLETQYF.

This clonotype was recorded at least ten times. This chain uses TRBV20-1 with TRBJ2-5; 10 positions match TRBD2. CDR3 size: 17 residues. With V trimmed by 0 bases and J by 4 bases, 11 bases remained unmatched. The germline V gene has CDR1 DFQATT and CDR2 SNEGSKA (reference sequence). CDR3 amino acids: CSARDPSGGPLGETQYF. The CDR3 bases are TGCAGTGCTAGAGATCCTAGCGGGGGACCACTAGGAGAGACCCAGTACTTC.

There are many counts of this clonotype. This chain links TRBV2 with TRBJ1-1, with a possible D match to TRBD1 (5 bases). Trimming took off 1 base at V and 1 base at J, with 10 bases between the two ends. The CDR3 spans 15 residues. The germline V gene encodes CDR1 SNHLY and CDR2 FYNNEI. This CDR3 is CASSEGGSWNTEAFF. CDR3 DNA sequence: TGTGCCAGCAGTGAAGGGGGCAGTTGGAACACTGAAGCTTTCTTT.

The chain couples TRBV9 to TRBJ2-7, with TRBD2 matching over 10 bases. V shed 3 bases, J shed 6 bases, and the junction held 6 bases outside the gene matches. The CDR3 is made up of 14 amino acids. From germline, CDR1 is SGDLS and CDR2 YYNGEE. This CDR3 is CASSASSGGLEQYF. CDR3 nucleotide sequence: TGTGCCAGCAGCGCTTCTAGCGGGGGCCTCGAGCAGTACTTC.

V usage is TRBV12-3 or TRBV12-4 and J usage is TRBJ2-7, with 13 bases that match TRBD2. Trimming cost V 6 bases and J 1 base; bases outside gene matches: 6. The CDR3 contains 16 residues. The CDR3 sequence is CASRNVGLAGSYEQYF. For the CDR3, the DNA is TGTGCCAGCAGAAACGTGGGACTAGCGGGATCCTACGAGCAGTACTTC.

This clonotype was seen many times. CDR3 in amino acids: CASSEASTWGRFVTEAFF. The DNA for the CDR3 is TGTGCCAGCAGTGAAGCCTCCACATGGGGTCGTTTTGTCACTGAAGCTTTCTTT. The chain joins TRBV6-1 to TRBJ1-1, with D unclear. Germline lookup yields CDR1 MNHNS and CDR2 SASEGT. Trimming pared 0 bases from V and 4 bases from J, leaving 21 bases between. This CDR3 spans 18 amino acids.

The rearrangement joins TRBV6-2 or TRBV6-3 to TRBJ2-5; 15 positions agree with TRBD2. This CDR3 has 16 residues. V lost 4 bases, J lost 5 bases, and 5 bases stayed unmatched. The germline V gene has CDR1 MNHEY and CDR2 SVGEGT. The CDR3 protein is CASSSGLAGGGETQYF. The CDR3 DNA reads TGTGCCAGCAGTTCGGGACTAGCGGGGGGAGGTGAGACCCAGTACTTC.

This clonotype came up many times. This sequence joins TRBV12-3 or TRBV12-4 and TRBJ2-3; D gene uncertain. CDR3 length equals 13 residues. Trimming left V 5 bases short and J 5 bases short, with 11 bases between. The CDR3 coding sequence is TGTGCCAGCAGTACCCCCCCGTTAGATACGCAGTATTTT. This gives the protein CASSTPPLDTQYF.

This chain joins TRBV20-1 and TRBJ2-7; 12 bases map to TRBD2. V lost 5 bases and J lost 4; bases outside the gene matches: 3. Germline CDR1 is DFQATT and CDR2 is SNEGSKA (reference sequence). The CDR3 totals 13 residues. The CDR3 loop reads CSARTSGVYEQYF. The CDR3 region has the DNA TGCAGTGCTCGGACTAGCGGGGTTTACGAGCAGTACTTC.

This clonotype was observed a few times. One junction end does not reproduce the germline sequence, and a read error may be involved. This chain joins TRBV6-5 and TRBJ1-5; D is undetermined. This CDR3 is 13 amino acids long. Germline values: CDR1 MNHEY, CDR2 SVGAGI. CDR3 sequence (DNA): TGTGCCAGCAGTTACAGGGCAAATCGGCCCCAGCATTTT. Encoded protein: CASSYRANRPQHF.

This clonotype occurred many times. The chain has TRBV2 and TRBJ2-5; possibly TRBD2 for D (6 bases). Germline values: CDR1 SNHLY, CDR2 FYNNEI. The CDR3 totals 13 residues. Trimming cost V 6 bases and J 5 bases, with 13 bases left between them. As DNA, the CDR3 is TGTGCCAGCAGCAGGGACTTGGAGGAGACCCAGTACTTC. It yields the protein CASSRDLEETQYF.

This clonotype was detected many times. This rearrangement joins TRBV6-1 to TRBJ2-7; 8 bases map to TRBD1. With V trimmed by 6 bases and J by 3 bases, 10 bases remained unmatched. The CDR3 is 15 amino acids. Germline assignment: CDR1 MNHNS and CDR2 SASEGT. CDR3 region: CASSYSRGRLYEQYF. The CDR3 nucleotides read TGTGCCAGCAGCTATAGCAGGGGGCGCCTCTACGAGCAGTACTTC.

This clonotype was observed at least ten times. This chain uses TRBV7-2 with TRBJ2-4; D is unclear. V dropped 1 base and J dropped 8 bases, with 15 bases sitting between them. The CDR3 length is 15 residues. Germline CDR1 is SGHTA and CDR2 is FQGNSA. The CDR3 is CASSLGRGRYDIQYF. The CDR3 nucleotides read TGTGCCAGCAGCTTAGGTCGCGGCAGATACGACATTCAGTACTTC.

In its sample, this clonotype was seen a few times. V gene TRBV3-1 combines with J gene TRBJ2-3; the match to TRBD2 covers 7 bases. V was pared by 4 bases and J by 0 bases, with 10 bases of the junction left unmatched. The CDR3 length is 17 residues. CDR1 is LGHDT and CDR2 is YNNKEL in the germline V gene (reference sequence). Written as DNA, the CDR3 is TGTGCCAGCAGCCTCAGGAGGAGCGGGGTTAGCACAGATACGCAGTATTTT. Protein sequence: CASSLRRSGVSTDTQYF.

This chain connects TRBV29-1 to TRBJ1-1, with a possible D match to TRBD1 (6 bases). V dropped 5 bases and J dropped 4 bases, with 14 bases sitting between them. CDR1 and CDR2 from the germline V gene are SQVTM and ANQGSEA. The CDR3 extends over 13 amino acids. The CDR3 DNA is TGCAGCGTTTGCAGGGGAGAAGGCACTGAAGCTTTCTTT. This sequence encodes CSVCRGEGTEAFF.

This clonotype was counted ten times or more. The chain is built from TRBV28 and TRBJ2-7, with 12 bases that match TRBD2. This CDR3 has 19 residues. V lost 5 bases and J lost 3; bases outside the gene matches: 17. Looked up from germline, CDR1 is MDHEN and CDR2 is SYDVKM. DNA of the CDR3: TGTGCCAGCAGTACCCCGACTAGCGGGAGACGGGGTTCCTTCTACGAGCAGTACTTC. Its protein is CASSTPTSGRRGSFYEQYF. Full variable domain (outside the CDR3, taken from reference TRBV28 and TRBJ2-7): DVKVTQSSRYLVKRTGEKVFLECVQDMDHENMFWYRQDPGLGLRLIYFSYDVKMKEKGDIPEGYSVSREKKERFSLILESASTNQTSMYLCASSTPTSGRRGSFYEQYFGPGTRLTVT.

This clonotype was recorded at least ten times. The V gene is TRBV5-1, the J gene TRBJ2-7; D is unresolved. CDR3 length equals 14 residues. V lost 0 bases and J 5 bases, leaving 12 bases between the germline ends. Germline lookup yields CDR1 SGHRS and CDR2 YFSETQ. The DNA of the CDR3 is TGCGCCAGCAGCTTGGCCCTGGGTCGGAACGAGCAGTACTTC. It encodes CASSLALGRNEQYF.